In its sample, the clone carrying this T cell receptor beta chain was seen a few times. The data are from a study of T-cell memory formation after mild COVID-19. A single record per CDR3 protein comes from TCRdb applying MiXCR to the 5' RACE reads. This table has around 180,000 distinct CDR3 sequences, around 16% appearing once. CDR3 length equals 14 residues. CDR1 is ENHRY, CDR2 SYGVKD, per germline. Between the trimmed V and J ends, which lost 6 bases and 0 bases, there was a span of 10 bases. The TCR sequence derives from an adult woman who had mild COVID-19 (a few samples of this study predate the infection). Cell type and time point are not known. The specimen was PBMCs or a T cell subset sorted from them (not recorded which). The chain recombines TRBV10-3 with TRBJ2-3; D call uncertain. The CDR3 here is CAISDVASTDTQYF. As DNA, the CDR3 is TGTGCCATCAGCGACGTAGCTAGCACAGATACGCAGTATTTT.